The 16 T cell receptor beta chains below were found in one sample sequenced in a study of shared clonotypes between healthy human individuals. Generated by immunoSEQ multiplex PCR, the TCRdb table keeps only in-frame clones and is missing some. The sample includes 2 million or so clones, 85% to 95% of them seen just once. Sequenced sample: naive CD4+ T cells sorted from blood. Subset given: CD45RA+ positively selected. The receptors derive from a man younger than 30 in good health.

This chain connects TRBV9 to TRBJ1-4; TRBD1 might be the D (5 bases). The CDR3 is 15 residues long. Per the germline V gene, CDR1 is SGDLS and CDR2 is YYNGEE. V was pared by 2 bases and J by 0 bases, with 8 bases between. CDR3 in amino acids: CASSVTAATNEKLFF. The CDR3 nucleotides are TGTGCCAGCAGCGTGACAGCTGCAACTAATGAAAAACTGTTTTTT.

This chain uses TRBV6-1 with TRBJ1-2, with D hard to call. The CDR3 contains 13 residues. CDR1 is MNHNS and CDR2 is SASEGT in the germline V gene. Deletions cut 7 bases from V and 2 bases from J, with 11 bases between. Here the CDR3 reads CASKLAGNYGYTF. DNA for the CDR3: TGTGCCAGCAAATTGGCAGGCAACTATGGCTACACCTTC.

In this sample, this clone turned up once. The chain is built from TRBV5-1 and TRBJ2-1; TRBD2 matches 10 bases. The V gene's germline CDR1 is SGHRS and CDR2 YFSETQ. The CDR3 length is 15 residues. V was clipped by 4 bases and J by 4 bases; unmatched bases: 5. The CDR3 DNA follows: TGCGCCAGCAGCCGTCTAGCGGGGGCATACAATGAGCAGTTCTTC. It codes for CASSRLAGAYNEQFF.

This clone appeared once. This chain links TRBV5-6 with TRBJ1-6, with no clear D. V dropped 1 base and J dropped 10 bases, with 15 bases sitting between them. The CDR3 length is 15 residues. Germline V gene lookup returns CDR1 SGHDT and CDR2 YYEEEE. Here the CDR3 reads CASSLLSQDESPLHF. CDR3 DNA: TGTGCCAGCAGCTTGTTAAGCCAGGATGAATCACCCCTCCACTTT.

The CDR3 sequence: CAISESVGSDTEAFF. The CDR3 DNA reads as TGTGCCATCAGTGAGTCTGTGGGCTCGGACACTGAAGCTTTCTTT. V is TRBV10-3 and J is TRBJ1-1; D remains ambiguous. V lost 0 bases and J 3 bases, leaving 11 bases between the germline ends. The CDR3 runs to 15 residues. CDR1 and CDR2 (germline): ENHRY, SYGVKD.

This chain links TRBV4-2 with TRBJ2-2; D gene uncertain. This CDR3 contains 15 residues. The germline V gene has CDR1 LGHNA and CDR2 YNFKEQ. With 2 bases removed from V and 3 bases from J, the gap between germline ends came to 10 bases. The CDR3 here is CASSQMTSDTGELFF. The CDR3 nucleotides are TGTGCCAGCAGCCAAATGACGTCAGACACCGGGGAGCTGTTTTTT.

The V gene is TRBV5-6, the J gene TRBJ2-7; D call uncertain. The CDR3 loop spans 15 amino acids. From germline, CDR1 is SGHDT and CDR2 YYEEEE. Trimming stripped 0 bases from V and 0 bases from J, with 10 bases between. This CDR3 reads CASSLDVKSSYEQYF. In DNA, the CDR3 is TGTGCCAGCAGCTTGGATGTAAAAAGCTCCTACGAGCAGTACTTC.

The chain couples TRBV7-2 to TRBJ2-7; 7 bases map to TRBD2. Germline V CDR1 and CDR2: SGHTA, FQGNSA. After removal of 3 bases from V and 2 bases from J, the junction contained 4 bases not matched to a gene. The CDR3 covers 14 residues. The CDR3 DNA reads as TGTGCCAGCAGCTTCGCTAGCGGCCCCTACGAGCAGTACTTC. Amino acid sequence: CASSFASGPYEQYF.

The chain recombines TRBV7-8 with TRBJ1-2; D uncertain. CDR1 and CDR2 (germline): SGHVS, FQNEAQ. V was shortened by 3 bases and J by 6 bases, with 11 bases between the two germline ends. The CDR3 is 13 amino acids. CDR3 nucleotides: TGTGCCAGCAGCTTCGGGAAGCGCGATGGCTACACCTTC. Translated, it gives CASSFGKRDGYTF.

The gene calls are TRBV25-1 and TRBJ1-2; possible D gene TRBD1, 6 bases. Trimming cost V 0 bases and J 6 bases, with 11 bases left between them. Germline V gene data show CDR1 as MGHDK and CDR2 as SYGVNS. The CDR3 is 14 amino acids. CDR3 DNA: TGTGCCAGCAGTGAATACTGGGGGCAGGATGGCTACACCTTC. Translated: CASSEYWGQDGYTF.

The V call is TRBV15, the J call TRBJ2-5; D is ambiguous. The CDR3 sequence is 12 residues long. Trimming cost V 2 bases and J 2 bases, with 3 bases left between them. The V gene's germline CDR1 is LNHNV and CDR2 YYDKDF (reference sequence). Here the CDR3 DNA reads TGTGCCACCAGCAGAAAACAAGAGACCCAGTACTTC. Its translation is CATSRKQETQYF. Complete variable domain (other parts from reference TRBV15 and TRBJ2-5): DAMVIQNPRYQVTQFGKPVTLSCSQTLNHNVMYWYQQKSSQAPKLLFHYYDKDFNNEADTPDNFQSRRPNTSFCFLDIRSPGLGDTAMYLCATSRKQETQYFGPGTRLLVL.

Remarks on this clone: This specimen includes other DNA sequences encoding the same CDR3. The V and J genes are TRBV18 and TRBJ2-3; D not resolved. CDR3 size: 14 residues. V lost 6 bases and J lost 3, with 13 bases in between. Germline CDR1 and CDR2: KGHSH and LQKENI. CDR3 nucleotide sequence: TGTGCCAGCTCGCCAACGGCAGGAACAGATACGCAGTATTTT. It codes for CASSPTAGTDTQYF.

This chain connects TRBV5-1 to TRBJ2-2; D is unresolved. Germline lookup yields CDR1 SGHRS and CDR2 YFSETQ. Between the trimmed V and J ends, which lost 0 bases and 3 bases, there was a span of 6 bases. This CDR3 has 14 amino acids. The CDR3 here is CASSLVPDTGELFF. CDR3 nucleotides: TGCGCCAGCAGCTTGGTCCCCGACACCGGGGAGCTGTTTTTT.

The V and J genes are TRBV28 and TRBJ2-2, with D perhaps TRBD2 (6 bases). This CDR3 contains 16 residues. From germline, CDR1 is MDHEN and CDR2 SYDVKM. V lost 7 bases and J lost 0, with 15 bases in between. Written as DNA, the CDR3 is TGTGCCAGCACCACCACGGGACTTACGAACACCGGGGAGCTGTTTTTT. Protein product: CASTTTGLTNTGELFF.

The chain links TRBV7-8 to TRBJ1-6; TRBD1 might be the D (5 bases). From germline, CDR1 is SGHVS and CDR2 FQNEAQ. The CDR3 loop spans 18 amino acids. The ends were cut back, 2 bases at V and 0 bases at J, with 14 bases in the middle. CDR3 coding DNA: TGTGCCAGCAGCTTACGGGGTCAGGGAAGCTCCTATAATTCACCCCTCCACTTT. This translates into CASSLRGQGSSYNSPLHF. Full variable domain (rest looked up from reference TRBV7-8 and TRBJ1-6): GAGVSQSPRYKVAKRGQDVALRCDPISGHVSLFWYQQALGQGPEFLTYFQNEAQLDKSGLPSDRFFAERPEGSVSTLKIQRTQQEDSAVYLCASSLRGQGSSYNSPLHFGNGTRLTVT.

About this clone: The sample carries other DNA sequences with the same CDR3. The chain joins TRBV18 to TRBJ1-1, with D unclear. The CDR3 extends over 13 amino acids. V gave up 4 bases and J gave up 3 bases, with 9 bases separating them. Germline CDR1 reads KGHSH; CDR2 reads LQKENI. The DNA of the CDR3 is TGTGCCAGCTCACAAGGCGCAGACACTGAAGCTTTCTTT. It specifies CASSQGADTEAFF.